Listed below are T cell receptor beta chains from one sample, sequenced in a study of blood T cell repertoires in COVID-19. The data were produced by immunoSEQ multiplex PCR, yet TCRdb's version contains in-frame clones alone and is incomplete. This sample has 200,000 to 250,000 clones, with about 85% found just once. The sample taken for sequencing was PBMCs or T cells enriched from blood (not recorded which). Source of these receptors: a young man who had recovered from COVID-19. CDR3s include the opening cysteine and the closing phenylalanine or tryptophan. A D gene is named only where the DNA matches it firmly. Size tells how often a clone was seen (once, few, many) or the class of an expanded clone, and some rows leave it out.

TRBJ2-1,.,TRBV18,.,CASSSLGVEQFF,TGTGCCAGCTCATCTTTAGGGGTTGAGCAGTTCTTC
TRBJ1-3,.,TRBV19,TRBD1,CASGRTGNSGNTIYF,TGTGCCAGTGGCCGGACAGGAAACTCTGGAAACACCATATATTTT
TRBJ2-1,.,TRBV4-1,TRBD2,CASSLRLAGGVYNEQFF,TGCGCCAGCAGCCTGAGACTAGCGGGAGGGGTCTACAATGAGCAGTTCTTC
TRBJ1-1,once,TRBV19,.,CASSIRQWDTEAFF,TGTGCCAGTAGTATACGACAATGGGACACTGAAGCTTTCTTT
TRBJ2-7,.,TRBV30,TRBD1,CASEQGDYEQYF,TGTGCCTCCGAACAGGGGGACTACGAGCAGTACTTC
TRBJ1-2,.,TRBV29-1,TRBD1,CSVARDRGNGYTF,TGCAGCGTTGCCCGGGACAGGGGTAATGGCTACACCTTC
TRBJ2-3,.,TRBV6-5,.,CASTRGQSTDTQYF,TGTGCCAGCACGCGAGGACAGAGCACAGATACGCAGTATTTT
TRBJ2-1,.,TRBV25-1,.,CASSEWGASYNEQFF,TGTGCCAGCAGTGAATGGGGAGCCTCCTACAATGAGCAGTTCTTC
TRBJ1-2,.,TRBV7-8,.,CASSLAAGIYGYTF,TGTGCCAGCAGCTTAGCAGCAGGGATCTATGGCTACACCTTC
TRBJ2-1,once,TRBV10-1,TRBD1,CASGKGQDSYNEQFF,TGCGCCAGCGGGAAAGGACAGGACTCCTACAATGAGCAGTTCTTC
TRBJ1-2,once,TRBV5-1,TRBD1,CASSRAGGVIGYYGYTF,TGCGCCAGCAGCCGGGCAGGGGGCGTGATAGGGTACTATGGCTACACCTTC
TRBJ2-7,few,TRBV18,.,CASSTSHEQYF,TGTGCCAGCTCAACTTCCCACGAGCAGTACTTC
TRBJ1-2,.,TRBV9,TRBD1,CASSFVTGGNYGYTF,TGTGCCAGCAGCTTCGTGACAGGGGGGAACTATGGCTACACCTTC
TRBJ2-7,once,TRBV10-2,.,CASSDRSSYEQYF,TGCGCCAGCAGCGACAGGAGCTCCTACGAGCAGTACTTC
TRBJ2-7,.,TRBV30,TRBD2,CAWSKPSGGTYEQYF,TGTGCCTGGAGTAAGCCTAGCGGGGGAACCTACGAGCAGTACTTC
TRBJ2-7,.,TRBV10-3,.,CAISGSSYEQYF,TGTGCCATCAGTGGGAGCTCCTACGAGCAGTACTTC
TRBJ2-3,.,TRBV11-2,TRBD2,CASSFIAGGADTQYF,TGTGCCAGCAGCTTCATAGCGGGGGGGGCAGATACGCAGTATTTT
TRBJ2-7,.,TRBV7-8,TRBD1,CASSGTASSYEQYF,TGTGCCAGCAGCGGGACAGCCAGCTCCTACGAGCAGTACTTC
TRBJ1-6,.,TRBV12-3/TRBV12-4,.,CASTPGGSSPLHF,TGTGCCAGCACCCCGGGGGGGAGTTCACCCCTCCACTTT
TRBJ1-1,.,TRBV7-9,TRBD1,CASSFREGRDRGTEAFF,TGTGCCAGCAGCTTCCGAGAAGGCCGGGACAGGGGGACTGAAGCTTTCTTT
TRBJ1-1,once,TRBV5-6,TRBD1,CASSSRTGAGTEAFF,TGTGCCAGCAGCTCCCGGACAGGGGCTGGCACTGAAGCTTTCTTT